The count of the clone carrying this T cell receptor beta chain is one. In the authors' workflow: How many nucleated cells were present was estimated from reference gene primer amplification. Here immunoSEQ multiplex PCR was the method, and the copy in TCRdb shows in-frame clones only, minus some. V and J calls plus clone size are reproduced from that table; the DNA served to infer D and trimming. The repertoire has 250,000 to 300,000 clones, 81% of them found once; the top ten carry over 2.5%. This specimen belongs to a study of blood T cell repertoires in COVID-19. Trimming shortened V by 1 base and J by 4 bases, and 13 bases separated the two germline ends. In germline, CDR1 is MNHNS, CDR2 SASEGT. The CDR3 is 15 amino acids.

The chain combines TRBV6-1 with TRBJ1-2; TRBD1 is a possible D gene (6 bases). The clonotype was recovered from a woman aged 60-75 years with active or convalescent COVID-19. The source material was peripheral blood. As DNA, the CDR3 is TGTGCCAGCAGTGAAGGGACAGTGAGGCTCTATGGCTACACCTTC. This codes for CASSEGTVRLYGYTF.